The 28 T cell receptor beta chains presented below share a single source sample, sequenced in a study of cytomegalovirus exposure and HLA in healthy donors. Both 60 Vbeta primers and 13 Jbeta primers went into the PCR. The repertoire was sequenced with immunoSEQ multiplex PCR; TCRdb's copy has only in-frame clones and lacks some. The table has around 60,000 clones, roughly 71% seen once. Sequenced sample: PBMCs. The receptor source for this set is a man in his forties or fifties in good health and CMV-seropositive.

This chain links TRBV30 with TRBJ1-1; D might be TRBD1 (6 bases). The CDR3 has 13 residues. The germline V gene encodes CDR1 GTSNPN and CDR2 SVGIG (reference sequence). Trimming left V 0 bases short and J 4 bases short, with 9 bases between. The CDR3 DNA follows: TGTGCCTGGAGTGTAACAGGGCGCACTGAAGCTTTCTTT. Translation gives CAWSVTGRTEAFF.

The genes are TRBV9 and TRBJ1-1, with 8 bases aligning to TRBD1. Trimming cost V 3 bases and J 6 bases; bases outside gene matches: 7. The germline CDR1 and CDR2 sequences are SGDLS and YYNGEE. The CDR3 totals 14 residues. The CDR3 spells CASSEGQGGAEAFF. For the CDR3, the DNA is TGTGCCAGCAGCGAAGGACAGGGAGGTGCTGAAGCTTTCTTT.

This clone was detected only a few times. The genes are TRBV15 and TRBJ1-2; TRBD1 aligns across 8 bases. V lost 2 bases and J lost 8; bases outside the gene matches: 4. The CDR3 runs 13 residues. The germline CDR1 and CDR2 sequences are LNHNV and YYDKDF (reference sequence). The CDR3 DNA reads TGTGCCACCAGCAGATCGGACAGGGCCGGCTACACCTTC. It encodes CATSRSDRAGYTF.

This clone came up a few times. This chain connects TRBV7-8 to TRBJ2-2; 7 bases align to TRBD2. CDR3 length: 16 amino acids. Germline assignment: CDR1 SGHVS and CDR2 FQNEAQ. Germline trimming cut 5 bases from V and 2 bases from J; bases unmatched to any gene: 8. CDR3 in amino acids: CASSPPRDYNTGELFF. CDR3 bases: TGTGCCAGCAGCCCGCCCCGGGACTATAACACCGGGGAGCTGTTTTTT.

The V call is TRBV18, the J call TRBJ1-2; possible D gene TRBD1, 6 bases. The germline V gene encodes CDR1 KGHSH and CDR2 LQKENI. This CDR3 spans 13 amino acids. V was shortened by 2 bases and J by 8 bases, with 12 bases between the two germline ends. CDR3 in DNA: TGTGCCAGCTCACCAAACAGGGACGGCGGCTACACCTTC. The encoded protein is CASSPNRDGGYTF.

The chain recombines TRBV14 with TRBJ2-7; TRBD2 matches 10 bases. V shed 4 bases, J shed 7 bases, and the junction held 10 bases outside the gene matches. From germline, CDR1 is SGHDN and CDR2 FVKESK. This CDR3 spans 15 amino acids. The CDR3 region is CASSLTSGNFFEQYF. The CDR3 nucleotides are TGTGCCAGCAGCCTAACTAGCGGGAATTTCTTTGAGCAGTACTTC.

V and J are TRBV2 and TRBJ2-3, with 11 nucleotides matching TRBD1. The germline CDR1 and CDR2 sequences are SNHLY and FYNNEI. The CDR3 is made up of 14 amino acids. V dropped 7 bases and J dropped 6; count of bases not matched to a gene: 6. The CDR3 protein is CASKRDRGVDTQYF. The CDR3, as DNA: TGTGCCAGCAAAAGGGACAGGGGGGTTGATACGCAGTATTTT.

The chain recombines TRBV4-1 with TRBJ1-1, with D unresolved. The germline CDR1 and CDR2 sequences are MGHRA and YSYEKL. Deletions cut 6 bases from V and 0 bases from J, with 8 bases between. The CDR3 loop spans 13 amino acids. CDR3 in amino acids: CASRVGVNTEAFF. The CDR3 DNA is TGCGCCAGCAGGGTTGGAGTGAACACTGAAGCTTTCTTT.

CDR3 region: CASSLATLGPYEQYF. The CDR3 coding sequence is TGTGCCAGCAGCTTGGCCACGTTGGGCCCGTACGAGCAGTACTTC. This sequence joins TRBV7-8 and TRBJ2-7; D uncertain. Germline V gene lookup returns CDR1 SGHVS and CDR2 FQNEAQ. V was pared by 3 bases and J by 4 bases, with 16 bases between. The CDR3 sequence is 15 residues long.

The chain is built from TRBV30 and TRBJ2-3, with TRBD2 matching over 12 bases. The germline gives CDR1 GTSNPN, CDR2 SVGIG (reference sequence). This CDR3 is 16 amino acids long. The V gene end was trimmed by 2 bases and the J gene end by 1 base; junction bases not matched to a gene: 4. The CDR3 DNA reads as TGTGCCTGGAGTTACCGGACTAGCGGGGGCACAGATACGCAGTATTTT. Translating it yields CAWSYRTSGGTDTQYF.

The V gene is TRBV6-1, the J gene TRBJ1-1; 7 nucleotides line up with TRBD1. V lost 3 bases, J lost 6 bases, and 4 bases stayed unmatched. CDR1 is MNHNS and CDR2 is SASEGT in the germline V gene. The CDR3 runs to 13 residues. In DNA form, the CDR3 reads TGTGCCAGCAGTGAGACAGGGACCGCTGAAGCTTTCTTT. It is translated as CASSETGTAEAFF.

The chain couples TRBV4-2 to TRBJ1-2, with unresolved D. The CDR3 runs to 15 residues. Germline lookup yields CDR1 LGHNA and CDR2 YNFKEQ. Trimming left V 0 bases short and J 2 bases short, with 10 bases between. This CDR3 is CASSQDRYENYGYTF. CDR3 nucleotides: TGTGCCAGCAGCCAAGACAGGTACGAGAACTATGGCTACACCTTC.

The genes are TRBV7-9 and TRBJ1-3, with D hard to call. The V end was cut by 4 bases, the J end by 2 bases, with 15 bases between. Germline V gene lookup returns CDR1 SEHNR and CDR2 FQNEAQ (reference sequence). The length of the CDR3 is 16 residues. The CDR3 nucleotides are TGTGCCAGCAGCTCAGAGTCGGGGAGGGCTGGAAACACCATATATTTT. It is translated as CASSSESGRAGNTIYF.

This chain links TRBV19 with TRBJ2-7; TRBD2 matches 7 bases. The CDR3 extends over 15 amino acids. Trimming took 5 bases from V and 6 from J; bases not matched to a gene: 13. Germline-derived CDR1 and CDR2 are LNHDA and SQIVND (reference sequence). The CDR3 coding sequence is TGTGCCAGTAGTCTCGGACTTCCCCCGGGGGGCGAGCAGTACTTC. Translated: CASSLGLPPGGEQYF.

The table lists this clone with a count of one. The chain recombines TRBV5-8 with TRBJ2-7; 9 positions agree with TRBD2. The CDR3 covers 17 residues. J gave up 2 bases and V 4 bases, and 13 bases lay outside the gene matches. Germline V gene lookup returns CDR1 SGHTS and CDR2 YDEGEE. The DNA for the CDR3 is TGTGCCAGCAGCCTTCCTGGGGGCGGGAGGGCCCCCTACGAGCAGTACTTC. Amino acid sequence: CASSLPGGGRAPYEQYF.

The chain couples TRBV4-3 to TRBJ2-3; 9 nucleotides line up with TRBD2. This CDR3 is built from 15 residues. Germline V lookup: CDR1 LGHNA, CDR2 YSLEER. V gave up 4 bases and J gave up 4 bases; unmatched junction bases: 6. The CDR3 bases are TGCGCCAGCAGCCTGGTGCGGGGGGGCTCAGATACGCAGTATTTT. Its protein is CASSLVRGGSDTQYF.

This clone occurred a few times. The J gene is TRBJ1-2, the V gene TRBV2, with 8 bases lining up with TRBD1. Germline loops: CDR1 SNHLY, CDR2 FYNNEI. Trimming at V came to 9 bases and at J to 5 bases, leaving 14 bases not matched to a gene. The length of the CDR3 is 15 residues. CDR3 in amino acids: CASSRGQGSGYGYTF. In DNA form, the CDR3 reads TGTGCCAGTAGTCGAGGACAGGGTTCGGGGTATGGCTACACCTTC.

The rearrangement joins TRBV11-2 to TRBJ2-5, with 7 nucleotides matching TRBD1. From germline, CDR1 is SGHAT and CDR2 FQNNGV. J lost 2 bases, V lost 1 base, and 4 bases had no gene match. The length of the CDR3 is 15 residues. The chain's CDR3 is CASSLVGGPQETQYF. The CDR3 coding sequence is TGTGCCAGCAGCTTAGTAGGGGGCCCTCAAGAGACCCAGTACTTC.

For the CDR3, the DNA is TGTGCCAGCAGCCTCAACGCAGGCCAAGAGACCCAGTACTTC. Residues: CASSLNAGQETQYF. The V call is TRBV7-2, the J call TRBJ2-5; D is undetermined. The germline V gene encodes CDR1 SGHTA and CDR2 FQGNSA. The CDR3 is made up of 14 amino acids. The V end was cut by 5 bases, the J end by 1 base, with 11 bases between.

This sequence joins TRBV18 and TRBJ2-1; TRBD2 matches 10 bases. The trim removed 5 bases at V and 13 bases at J, leaving 8 bases unmatched. Germline CDR1 is KGHSH and CDR2 is LQKENI. The CDR3 runs to 13 residues. CDR3 residues: CASSWSGTSDQFF. CDR3 DNA: TGTGCCAGCTCATGGTCCGGGACTAGCGACCAGTTCTTC.

In this sample, this clone turned up a few times. The chain is built from TRBV5-1 and TRBJ2-3; D remains ambiguous. Trimming took 4 bases from V and 0 from J, leaving 15 bases between them. Germline V lookup: CDR1 SGHRS, CDR2 YFSETQ. The CDR3 consists of 16 residues. CDR3 nucleotides: TGCGCCAGCAGCATAAACGGTCCGCGAAGCACAGATACGCAGTATTTT. As protein: CASSINGPRSTDTQYF.

The V gene is TRBV5-4, the J gene TRBJ1-2; no reliable D call. The CDR3 is 13 amino acids. Germline V gene lookup returns CDR1 SGHNT and CDR2 YYREEE (reference sequence). The germline V and J ends were trimmed by 0 bases and 2 bases, with 5 bases remaining between them. The DNA for the CDR3 is TGTGCCAGCAGCTTGGACAAAAACTATGGCTACACCTTC. Its translation is CASSLDKNYGYTF.

The chain joins TRBV11-2 to TRBJ2-2, with 9 bases lining up with TRBD2. Germline lookup yields CDR1 SGHAT and CDR2 FQNNGV. This CDR3 is built from 16 residues. Trimming took 6 bases from V and 6 from J; bases not matched to a gene: 11. CDR3: CASRHKGTSSSGELFF. Here the CDR3 DNA reads TGTGCCAGCAGGCACAAAGGGACTAGCAGTTCCGGGGAGCTGTTTTTT. Full variable domain (outside the CDR3, taken from reference TRBV11-2 and TRBJ2-2): EAGVAQSPRYKIIEKRQSVAFWCNPISGHATLYWYQQILGQGPKLLIQFQNNGVVDDSQLPKDRFSAERLKGVDSTLKIQPAKLEDSAVYLCASRHKGTSSSGELFFGEGSRLTVL.

CDR3 sequence reads: CASSLGAVNTEAFF. DNA of the CDR3: TGCGCCAGCAGCTTGGGAGCGGTGAACACTGAAGCTTTCTTT. V and J are TRBV5-1 and TRBJ1-1, with unresolved D. CDR1 is SGHRS, CDR2 YFSETQ, per germline. V lost 0 bases, J lost 0 bases, and 6 bases lay in between. This CDR3 comprises 14 residues.

The chain carries TRBV14 and TRBJ1-4; a possible D gene is TRBD1 (5 bases). CDR1 and CDR2 from the germline V gene are SGHDN and FVKESK. V was pared by 1 base and J by 0 bases, with 15 bases between. This CDR3 contains 18 residues. CDR3 sequence (DNA): TGTGCCAGCAGCCAAGTAAAAAGACAGCTTGCAACTAATGAAAAACTGTTTTTT. Protein sequence: CASSQVKRQLATNEKLFF.

V is TRBV18 and J is TRBJ1-1, with D possibly being TRBD1 (5 bases). Germline V gives CDR1 KGHSH, CDR2 LQKENI. This CDR3 is 15 amino acids long. Trimming shortened V by 4 bases and J by 4 bases, and 16 bases separated the two germline ends. The CDR3 sequence is CASSLAWSGGTEAFF. The CDR3 bases are TGTGCCAGCTCACTCGCTTGGTCGGGGGGCACTGAAGCTTTCTTT.

J is TRBJ2-5 and V is TRBV30; maybe TRBD1 (6 bases). Deletions cut 0 bases from V and 0 bases from J, with 14 bases between. Germline assignment: CDR1 GTSNPN and CDR2 SVGIG (reference sequence). This CDR3 has 16 amino acids. The CDR3 loop is CAWSVRGTRYQETQYF. The CDR3 bases are TGTGCCTGGAGTGTAAGGGGGACCCGGTACCAAGAGACCCAGTACTTC.

The rearrangement joins TRBV2 to TRBJ2-7; 9 bases line up with TRBD1. CDR3 length equals 14 residues. V shed 8 bases, J shed 6 bases, and the junction held 11 bases outside the gene matches. CDR1 SNHLY and CDR2 FYNNEI come from the germline V gene. The CDR3 nucleotides are TGTGCCAGCGGGGGGGTTAAACAGGGGGCCGAGCAGTACTTC. It encodes CASGGVKQGAEQYF. Based on the CDR3 plus reference TRBV2 and TRBJ2-7, the full variable domain is EPEVTQTPSHQVTQMGQEVILRCVPISNHLYFYWYRQILGQKVEFLVSFYNNEISEKSEIFDDQFSVERPDGSNFTLKIRSTKLEDSAMYFCASGGVKQGAEQYFGPGTRLTVT.